The following is a T cell receptor (beta chain) sequence with its context. Its specificity is not known. This entry is derived from a study of long-term antiretroviral therapy in people with HIV. Germline assignment: CDR1 SGHAT and CDR2 FQNNGV. The CDR3 consists of 14 residues. V was trimmed by 3 bases and J by 5 bases, leaving 14 bases between them. Findings and limits, study-wide: Whichever time point was examined, clones expanded before ART dominated the repertoire. Following ART, diversity rose but still fell short of transplant donor controls.

The immunoSEQ assay was v3.0, run at survey level. Assay: immunoSEQ multiplex PCR; the TCRdb copy retains only in-frame clones and omits some. Of 30,000 or so clones listed, roughly 84% are singletons. The chain links TRBV11-2 to TRBJ2-7, with D possibly TRBD1 on 6 matching bases. This receptor was taken from a man aged 18 to 35 with HIV. Sequenced here: unsorted PBMCs, sampled 0.4 years after starting antiretroviral therapy. The CDR3 DNA is TGTGCCAGCAGCTTCCCCTACAGGGAAAACGAGCAGTACTTC. Translating gives CASSFPYRENEQYF.